This TCR beta chain was observed in a study of blood T cell repertoires in COVID-19. The germline V gene has CDR1 SGHDN and CDR2 FVKESK. The V end lost 4 bases, the J end lost 0 bases, and 18 bases lay between the germline ends. The CDR3 runs to 17 residues. TCRdb's copy holds only in-frame clones and misses some; the assay was immunoSEQ multiplex PCR. The sample has roughly 190,000 clones, approximately 86% seen once; the top ten hold approximately 2.1%. Participant ages covered about 18 to 100 years across approximately 25 US areas. Allocation to cohorts depended on clinical history reported by the participants. Either two negative PCRs, clearance, or symptom resolution qualified Cohort 3 donors as recovered.

This TCR was recovered from a woman aged 25-40 years who had recovered from COVID-19. The chain links TRBV14 to TRBJ1-2, with D perhaps matching TRBD1 (6 bases). Sequencing used PBMCs or T cells enriched from blood (not recorded which). CDR3 sequence (DNA): TGTGCCAGCAGCCCACAAAGGGGGACCGCCGCTAACTATGGCTACACCTTC. It translates to CASSPQRGTAANYGYTF.